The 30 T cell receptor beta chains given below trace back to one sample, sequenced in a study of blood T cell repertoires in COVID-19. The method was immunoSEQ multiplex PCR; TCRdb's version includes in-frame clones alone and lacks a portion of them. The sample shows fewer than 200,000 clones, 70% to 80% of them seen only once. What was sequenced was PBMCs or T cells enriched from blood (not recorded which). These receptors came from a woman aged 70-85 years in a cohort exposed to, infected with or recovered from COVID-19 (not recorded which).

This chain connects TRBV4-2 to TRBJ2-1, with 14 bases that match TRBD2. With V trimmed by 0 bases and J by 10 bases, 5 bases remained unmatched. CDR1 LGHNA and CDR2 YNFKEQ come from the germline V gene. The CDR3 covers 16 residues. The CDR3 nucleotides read TGTGCCAGCAGCCAAGATTTGACTAGCGGGAGGGTCGAGCAGTTCTTC. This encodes CASSQDLTSGRVEQFF.

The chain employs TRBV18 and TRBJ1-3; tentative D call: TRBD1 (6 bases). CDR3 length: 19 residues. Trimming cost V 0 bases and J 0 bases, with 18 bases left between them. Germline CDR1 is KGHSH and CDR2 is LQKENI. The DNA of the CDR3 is TGTGCCAGCTCACCACCGTTGGTACAGGGACGAATCTCTGGAAACACCATATATTTT. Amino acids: CASSPPLVQGRISGNTIYF.

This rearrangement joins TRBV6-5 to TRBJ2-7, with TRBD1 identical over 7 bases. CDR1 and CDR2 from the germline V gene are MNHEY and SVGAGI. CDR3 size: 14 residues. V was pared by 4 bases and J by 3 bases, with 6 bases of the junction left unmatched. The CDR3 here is CASSSSGQHYEQYF. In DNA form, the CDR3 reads TGTGCCAGCAGTTCCTCGGGACAGCACTACGAGCAGTACTTC.

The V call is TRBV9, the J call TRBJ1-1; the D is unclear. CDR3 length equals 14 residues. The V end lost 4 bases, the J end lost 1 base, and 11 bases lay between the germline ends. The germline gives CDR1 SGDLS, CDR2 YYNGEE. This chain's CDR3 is CASSPQLGNTEAFF. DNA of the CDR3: TGTGCCAGCAGCCCACAGCTGGGGAACACTGAAGCTTTCTTT.

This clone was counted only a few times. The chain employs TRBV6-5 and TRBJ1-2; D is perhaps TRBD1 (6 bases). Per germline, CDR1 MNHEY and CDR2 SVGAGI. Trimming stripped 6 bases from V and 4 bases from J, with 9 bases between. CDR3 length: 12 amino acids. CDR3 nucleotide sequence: TGTGCCAGCAGACAGGGATTCTATGGCTACACCTTC. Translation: CASRQGFYGYTF.

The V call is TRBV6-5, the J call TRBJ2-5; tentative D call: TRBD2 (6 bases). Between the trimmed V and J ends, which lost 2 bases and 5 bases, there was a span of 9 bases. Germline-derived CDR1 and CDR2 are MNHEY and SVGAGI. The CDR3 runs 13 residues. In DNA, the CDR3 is TGTGCCAGCAGTTACCTGGAGGGGGAGACCCAGTACTTC. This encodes CASSYLEGETQYF.

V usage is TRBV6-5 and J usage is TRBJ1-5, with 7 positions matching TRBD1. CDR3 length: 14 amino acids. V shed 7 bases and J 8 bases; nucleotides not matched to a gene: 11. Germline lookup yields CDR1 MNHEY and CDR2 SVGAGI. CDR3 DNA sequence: TGTGCCAGCACCAGCGAGAGGGGGCTGGAGCCCCAGCATTTT. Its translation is CASTSERGLEPQHF.

The CDR3 region has the DNA TGTGCCAGCAGTCCGCCCCGGAGCACCACGAACACCGGGGAGCTGTTTTTT. This encodes CASSPPRSTTNTGELFF. The chain uses TRBV28 and TRBJ2-2; no reliable D call. Trimming took off 5 bases at V and 0 bases at J, with 16 bases between the two ends. The CDR3 totals 17 residues. Germline CDR1 MDHEN, CDR2 SYDVKM.

The CDR3 coding sequence is TGTGCCACCTCGGACAGGGCGGATCAGCCCCAGCATTTT. Translation gives CATSDRADQPQHF. The chain is built from TRBV24-1 and TRBJ1-5; 8 nucleotides align to TRBD1. This CDR3 comprises 13 residues. Germline V gene sequence: CDR1 KGHDR, CDR2 SFDVKD. Unmatched junction bases numbered 5, after V lost 9 bases and J lost 5 bases.

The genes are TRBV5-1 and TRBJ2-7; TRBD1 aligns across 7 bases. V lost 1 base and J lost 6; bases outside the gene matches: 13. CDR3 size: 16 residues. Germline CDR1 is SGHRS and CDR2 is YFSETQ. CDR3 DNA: TGCGCCAGCAGCTTGTCCATAATCAGGGGGTCTGGCGAGCAGTACTTC. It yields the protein CASSLSIIRGSGEQYF.

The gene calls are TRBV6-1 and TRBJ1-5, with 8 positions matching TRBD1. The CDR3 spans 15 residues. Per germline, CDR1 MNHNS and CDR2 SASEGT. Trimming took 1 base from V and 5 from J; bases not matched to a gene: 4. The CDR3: CASSEGTGFYQPQHF. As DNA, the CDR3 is TGTGCCAGCAGTGAAGGGACAGGGTTTTATCAGCCCCAGCATTTT.

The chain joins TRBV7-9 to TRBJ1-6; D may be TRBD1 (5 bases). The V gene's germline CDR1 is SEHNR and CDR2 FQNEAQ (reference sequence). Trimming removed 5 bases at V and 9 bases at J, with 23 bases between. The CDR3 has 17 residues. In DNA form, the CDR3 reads TGTGCCAGCAGCCCTGGGGGGACGGCCAGAAGCGCTTCACCCCTCCACTTT. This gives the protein CASSPGGTARSASPLHF.

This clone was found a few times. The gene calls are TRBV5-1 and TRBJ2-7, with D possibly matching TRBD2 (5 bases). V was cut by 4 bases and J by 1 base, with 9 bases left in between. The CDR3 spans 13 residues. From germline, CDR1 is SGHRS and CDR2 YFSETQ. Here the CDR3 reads CASSEPGSYEQYF. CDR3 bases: TGCGCCAGCAGCGAGCCGGGATCCTACGAGCAGTACTTC. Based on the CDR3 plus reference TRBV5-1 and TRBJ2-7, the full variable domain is KAGVTQTPRYLIKTRGQQVTLSCSPISGHRSVSWYQQTPGQGLQFLFEYFSETQRNKGNFPGRFSGRQFSNSRSEMNVSTLELGDSALYLCASSEPGSYEQYFGPGTRLTVT.

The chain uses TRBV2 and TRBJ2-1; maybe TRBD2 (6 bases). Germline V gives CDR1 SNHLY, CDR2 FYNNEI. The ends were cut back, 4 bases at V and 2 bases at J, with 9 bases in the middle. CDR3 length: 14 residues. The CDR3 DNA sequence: TGTGCCAGCAGTGGGGGGAGGACCTACAATGAGCAGTTCTTC. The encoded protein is CASSGGRTYNEQFF.

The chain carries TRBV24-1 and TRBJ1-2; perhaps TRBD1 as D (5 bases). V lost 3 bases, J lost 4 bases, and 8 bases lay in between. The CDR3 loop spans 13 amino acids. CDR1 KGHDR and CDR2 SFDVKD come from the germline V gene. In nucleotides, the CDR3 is TGTGCCACCAGTGATGCAGGGTTCTATGGCTACACCTTC. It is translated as CATSDAGFYGYTF.

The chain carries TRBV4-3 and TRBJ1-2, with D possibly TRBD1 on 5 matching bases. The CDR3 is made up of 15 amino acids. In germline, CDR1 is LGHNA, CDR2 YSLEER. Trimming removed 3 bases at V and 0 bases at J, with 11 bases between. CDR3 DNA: TGCGCCAGCAGCCAGGAGACAGTATCTAACTATGGCTACACCTTC. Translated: CASSQETVSNYGYTF.

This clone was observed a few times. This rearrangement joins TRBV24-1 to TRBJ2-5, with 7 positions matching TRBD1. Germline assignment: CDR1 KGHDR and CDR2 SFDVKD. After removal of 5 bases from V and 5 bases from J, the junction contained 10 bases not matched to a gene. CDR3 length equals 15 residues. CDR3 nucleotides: TGTGCCACCAGTGGTAACAGGGGATCTGGGGAGACCCAGTACTTC. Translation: CATSGNRGSGETQYF.

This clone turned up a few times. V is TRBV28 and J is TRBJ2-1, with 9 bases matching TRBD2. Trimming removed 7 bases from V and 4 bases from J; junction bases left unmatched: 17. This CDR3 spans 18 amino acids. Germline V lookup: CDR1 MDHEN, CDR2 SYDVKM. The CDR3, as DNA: TGTGCCAGCACTACCGGGGCTAGCGGGGCCGGAAATTACAATGAGCAGTTCTTC. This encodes CASTTGASGAGNYNEQFF.

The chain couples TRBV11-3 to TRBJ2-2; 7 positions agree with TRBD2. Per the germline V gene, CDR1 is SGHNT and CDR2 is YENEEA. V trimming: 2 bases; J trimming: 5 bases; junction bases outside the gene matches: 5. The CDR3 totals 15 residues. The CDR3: CASSLTSAGTGELFF. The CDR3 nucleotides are TGTGCCAGCAGCTTAACTAGCGCGGGGACCGGGGAGCTGTTTTTT.

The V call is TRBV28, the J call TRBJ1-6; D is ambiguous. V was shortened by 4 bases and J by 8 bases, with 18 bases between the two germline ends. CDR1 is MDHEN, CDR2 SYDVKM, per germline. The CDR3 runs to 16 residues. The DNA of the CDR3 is TGTGCCAGCAGTTCCCTCAGATCTGGAGTAGATTCACCCCTCCACTTT. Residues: CASSSLRSGVDSPLHF.

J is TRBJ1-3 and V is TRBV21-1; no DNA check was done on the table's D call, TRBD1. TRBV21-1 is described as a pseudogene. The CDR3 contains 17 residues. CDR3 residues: CASSKVWTGSIGNTIYF. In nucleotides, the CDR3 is TGTGCCAGCAGCAAAGTTTGGACAGGGTCCATCGGAAACACCATATATTTT.

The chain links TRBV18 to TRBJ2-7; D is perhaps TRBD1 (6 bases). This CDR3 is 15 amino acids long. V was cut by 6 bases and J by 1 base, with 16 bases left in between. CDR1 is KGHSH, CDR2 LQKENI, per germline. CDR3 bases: TGTGCCAGCTCTCCTACCGGGACACTATCCTACGAGCAGTACTTC. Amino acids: CASSPTGTLSYEQYF.

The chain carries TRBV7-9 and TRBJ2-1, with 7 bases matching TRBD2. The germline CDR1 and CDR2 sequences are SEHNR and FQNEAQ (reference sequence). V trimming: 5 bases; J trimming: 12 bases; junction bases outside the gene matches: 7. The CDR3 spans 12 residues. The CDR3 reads CASSHNGEGQFF. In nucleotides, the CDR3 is TGTGCCAGCAGCCATAACGGGGAGGGGCAGTTCTTC.

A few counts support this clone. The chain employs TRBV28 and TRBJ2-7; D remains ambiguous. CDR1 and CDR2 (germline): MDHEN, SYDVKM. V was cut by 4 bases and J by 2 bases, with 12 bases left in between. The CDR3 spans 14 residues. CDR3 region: CASSSPGVTYEQYF. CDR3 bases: TGTGCCAGCAGTTCCCCGGGTGTGACCTACGAGCAGTACTTC.

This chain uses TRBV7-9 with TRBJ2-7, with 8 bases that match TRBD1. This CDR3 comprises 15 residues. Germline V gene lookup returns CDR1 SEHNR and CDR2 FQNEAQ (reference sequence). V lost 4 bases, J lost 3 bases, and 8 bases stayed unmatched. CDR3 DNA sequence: TGTGCCAGCAGCTCCGGCGACAGGGGCATCTACGAGCAGTACTTC. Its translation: CASSSGDRGIYEQYF.

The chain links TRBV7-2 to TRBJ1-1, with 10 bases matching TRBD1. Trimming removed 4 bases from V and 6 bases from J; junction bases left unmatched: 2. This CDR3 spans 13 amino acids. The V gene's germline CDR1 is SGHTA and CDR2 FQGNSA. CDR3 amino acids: CASSSDRGAEAFF. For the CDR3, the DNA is TGTGCCAGCAGCTCGGACAGGGGGGCTGAAGCTTTCTTT. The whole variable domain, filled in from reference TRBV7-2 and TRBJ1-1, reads GAGVSQSPSNKVTEKGKDVELRCDPISGHTALYWYRQSLGQGLEFLIYFQGNSAPDKSGLPSDRFSAERTGGSVSTLTIQRTQQEDSAVYLCASSSDRGAEAFFGQGTRLTVV.

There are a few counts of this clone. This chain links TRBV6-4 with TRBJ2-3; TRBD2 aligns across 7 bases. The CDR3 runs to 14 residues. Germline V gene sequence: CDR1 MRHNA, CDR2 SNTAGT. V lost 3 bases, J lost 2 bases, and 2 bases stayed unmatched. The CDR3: CASSERGSTDTQYF. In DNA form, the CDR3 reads TGTGCCAGCAGTGAGCGGGGGTCCACAGATACGCAGTATTTT.

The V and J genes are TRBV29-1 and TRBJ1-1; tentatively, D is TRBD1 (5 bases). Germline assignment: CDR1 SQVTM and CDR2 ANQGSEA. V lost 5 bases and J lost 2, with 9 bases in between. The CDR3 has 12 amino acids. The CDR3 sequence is CSVRQSNTEAFF. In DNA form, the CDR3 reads TGCAGCGTTCGACAGAGTAACACTGAAGCTTTCTTT.

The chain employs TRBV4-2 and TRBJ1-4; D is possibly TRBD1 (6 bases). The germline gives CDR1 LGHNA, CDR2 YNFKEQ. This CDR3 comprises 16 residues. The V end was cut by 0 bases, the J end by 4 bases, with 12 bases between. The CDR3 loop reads CASSQEGGQGNEKLFF. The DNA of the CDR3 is TGTGCCAGCAGCCAAGAGGGGGGGCAGGGTAATGAAAAACTGTTTTTT.

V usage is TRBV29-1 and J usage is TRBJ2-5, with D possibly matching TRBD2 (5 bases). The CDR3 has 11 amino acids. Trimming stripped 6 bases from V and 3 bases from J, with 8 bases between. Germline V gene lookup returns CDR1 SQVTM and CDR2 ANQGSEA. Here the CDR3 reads CSVLAEETQYF. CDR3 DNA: TGCAGCGTGCTAGCCGAAGAGACCCAGTACTTC.